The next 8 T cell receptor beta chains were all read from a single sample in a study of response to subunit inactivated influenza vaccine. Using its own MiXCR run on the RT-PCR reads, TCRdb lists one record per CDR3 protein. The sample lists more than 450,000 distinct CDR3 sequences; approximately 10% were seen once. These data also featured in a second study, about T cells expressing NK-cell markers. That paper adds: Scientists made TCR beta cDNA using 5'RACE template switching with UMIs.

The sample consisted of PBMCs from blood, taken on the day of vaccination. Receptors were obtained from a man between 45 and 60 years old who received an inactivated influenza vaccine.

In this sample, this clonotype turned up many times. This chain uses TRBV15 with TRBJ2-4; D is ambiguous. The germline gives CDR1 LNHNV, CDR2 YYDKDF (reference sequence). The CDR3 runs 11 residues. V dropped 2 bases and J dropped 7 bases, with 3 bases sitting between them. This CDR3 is CATSRKNIQYF. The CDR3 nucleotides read TGTGCCACCAGCAGAAAGAACATTCAGTACTTC.

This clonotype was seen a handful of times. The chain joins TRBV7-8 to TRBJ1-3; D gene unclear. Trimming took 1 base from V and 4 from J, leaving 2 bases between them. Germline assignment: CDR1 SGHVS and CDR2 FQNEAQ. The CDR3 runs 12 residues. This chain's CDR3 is CASSLEGNTIYF. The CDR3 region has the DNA TGTGCCAGCAGCTTAGAAGGAAACACCATATATTTT.

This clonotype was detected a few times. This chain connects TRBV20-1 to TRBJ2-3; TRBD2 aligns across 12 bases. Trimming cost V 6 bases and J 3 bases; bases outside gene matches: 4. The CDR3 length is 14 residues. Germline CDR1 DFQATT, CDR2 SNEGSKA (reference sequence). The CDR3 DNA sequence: TGCAGTGCCTGGACTAGCGGGATGACAGATACGCAGTATTTT. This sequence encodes CSAWTSGMTDTQYF.

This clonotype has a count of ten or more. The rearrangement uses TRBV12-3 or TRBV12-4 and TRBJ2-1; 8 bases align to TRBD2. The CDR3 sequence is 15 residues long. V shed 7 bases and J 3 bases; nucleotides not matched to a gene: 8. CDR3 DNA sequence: TGTGCCAGCACCCCGGGGAGCGGGGGCTACAATGAGCAGTTCTTC. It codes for CASTPGSGGYNEQFF.

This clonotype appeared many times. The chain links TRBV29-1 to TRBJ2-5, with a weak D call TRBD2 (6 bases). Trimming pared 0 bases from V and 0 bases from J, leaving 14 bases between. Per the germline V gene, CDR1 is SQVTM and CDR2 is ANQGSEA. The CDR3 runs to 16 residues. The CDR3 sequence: CSVEERGPMYQETQYF. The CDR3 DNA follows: TGCAGCGTTGAAGAGCGGGGCCCGATGTACCAAGAGACCCAGTACTTC. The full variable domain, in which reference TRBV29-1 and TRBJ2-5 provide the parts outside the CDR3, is SAVISQKPSRDICQRGTSLTIQCQVDSQVTMMFWYRQQPGQSLTLIATANQGSEATYESGFVIDKFPISRPNLTFSTLTVSNMSPEDSSIYLCSVEERGPMYQETQYFGPGTRLLVL.

The CDR3 sequence is CASSSRRGGPSYEQYF. CDR3 nucleotide sequence: TGTGCCAGCAGCTCCCGCAGAGGCGGGCCGTCCTACGAGCAGTACTTC. The chain carries TRBV7-9 and TRBJ2-7; maybe TRBD2 (5 bases). CDR1 SEHNR and CDR2 FQNEAQ come from the germline V gene (reference sequence). The V end lost 4 bases, the J end lost 1 base, and 17 bases lay between the germline ends. The CDR3 contains 16 residues.

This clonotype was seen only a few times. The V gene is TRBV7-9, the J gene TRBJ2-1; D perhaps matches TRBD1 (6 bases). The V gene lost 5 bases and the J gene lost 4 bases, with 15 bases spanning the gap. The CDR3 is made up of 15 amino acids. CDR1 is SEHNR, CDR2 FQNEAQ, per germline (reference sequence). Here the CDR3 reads CASSTNRDKYNEQFF. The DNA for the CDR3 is TGTGCCAGCAGCACAAACCGGGACAAGTACAATGAGCAGTTCTTC.

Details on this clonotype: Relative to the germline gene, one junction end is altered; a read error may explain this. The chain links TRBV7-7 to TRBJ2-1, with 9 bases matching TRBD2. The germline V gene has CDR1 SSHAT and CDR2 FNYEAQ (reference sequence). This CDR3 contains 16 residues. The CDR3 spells CASSLADSGGGNEQFF. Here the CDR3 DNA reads TGTGCTAGCAGCTTAGCAGATAGCGGGGGAGGCAATGAGCAGTTCTTC.